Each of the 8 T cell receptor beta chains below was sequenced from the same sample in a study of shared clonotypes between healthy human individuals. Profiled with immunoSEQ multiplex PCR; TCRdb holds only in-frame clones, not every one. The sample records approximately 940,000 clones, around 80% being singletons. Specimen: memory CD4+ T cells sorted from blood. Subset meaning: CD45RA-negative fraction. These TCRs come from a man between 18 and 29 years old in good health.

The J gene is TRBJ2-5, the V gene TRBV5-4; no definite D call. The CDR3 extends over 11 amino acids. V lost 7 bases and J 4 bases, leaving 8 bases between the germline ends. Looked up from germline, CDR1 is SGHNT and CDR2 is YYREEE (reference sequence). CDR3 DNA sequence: TGTGCCAGCGGTAGCTTAGAGACCCAGTACTTC. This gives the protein CASGSLETQYF.

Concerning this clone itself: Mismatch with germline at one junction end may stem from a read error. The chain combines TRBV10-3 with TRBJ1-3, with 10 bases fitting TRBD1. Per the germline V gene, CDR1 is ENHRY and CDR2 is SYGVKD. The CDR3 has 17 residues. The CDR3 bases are TGTGCCACCAGTGAGACAGGGGGCTCGGTTTCTGGAAACACCATATATTTT. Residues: CATSETGGSVSGNTIYF.

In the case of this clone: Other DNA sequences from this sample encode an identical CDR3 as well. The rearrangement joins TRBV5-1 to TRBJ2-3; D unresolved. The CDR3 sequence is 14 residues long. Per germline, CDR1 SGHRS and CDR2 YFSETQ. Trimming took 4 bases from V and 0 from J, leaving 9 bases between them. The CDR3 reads CASSSGDSTDTQYF. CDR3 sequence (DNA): TGCGCCAGCAGCAGTGGGGATAGCACAGATACGCAGTATTTT.

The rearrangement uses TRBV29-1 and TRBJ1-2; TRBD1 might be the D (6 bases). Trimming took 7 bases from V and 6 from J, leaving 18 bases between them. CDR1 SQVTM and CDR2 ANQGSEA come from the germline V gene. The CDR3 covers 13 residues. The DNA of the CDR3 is TGCAGCGCCGAATCAGGGGCCCGGCATGGCTACACCTTC. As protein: CSAESGARHGYTF.

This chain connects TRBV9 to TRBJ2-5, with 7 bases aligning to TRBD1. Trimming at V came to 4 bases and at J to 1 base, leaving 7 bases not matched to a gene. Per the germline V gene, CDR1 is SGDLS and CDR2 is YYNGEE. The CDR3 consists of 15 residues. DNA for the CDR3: TGTGCCAGCAGCCCTAGAGGACAGGTCCAAGAGACCCAGTACTTC. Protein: CASSPRGQVQETQYF.

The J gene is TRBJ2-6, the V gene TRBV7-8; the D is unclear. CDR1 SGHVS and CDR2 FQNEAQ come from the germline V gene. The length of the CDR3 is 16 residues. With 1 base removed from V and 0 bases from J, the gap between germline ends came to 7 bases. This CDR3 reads CASSLEQNSGANVLTF. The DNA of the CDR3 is TGTGCCAGCAGCTTAGAACAGAACTCTGGGGCCAACGTCCTGACTTTC.

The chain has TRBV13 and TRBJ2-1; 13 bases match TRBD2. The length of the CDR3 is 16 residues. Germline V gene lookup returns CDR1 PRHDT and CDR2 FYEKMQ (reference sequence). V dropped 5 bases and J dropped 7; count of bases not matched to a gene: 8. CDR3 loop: CASSPRLAGGRNEQFF. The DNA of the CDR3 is TGTGCCAGCAGCCCTCGACTAGCGGGAGGTAGGAATGAGCAGTTCTTC.

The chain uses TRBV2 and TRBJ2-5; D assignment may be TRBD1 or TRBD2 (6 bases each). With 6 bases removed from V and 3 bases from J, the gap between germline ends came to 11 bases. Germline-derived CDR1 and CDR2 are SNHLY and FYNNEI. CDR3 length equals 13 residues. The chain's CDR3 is CASRGGWEETQYF. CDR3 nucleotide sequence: TGTGCCAGCAGGGGGGGCTGGGAAGAGACCCAGTACTTC.